This T cell receptor (beta chain) was retrieved from a study of blood T cell repertoires in COVID-19. Data came from immunoSEQ multiplex PCR; TCRdb stores just in-frame clones and leaves some out. Of 85,000 to 110,000 clones listed, about 90% are singletons. The CDR3 runs 17 residues. Germline V gene lookup returns CDR1 MNHNS and CDR2 SASEGT. V dropped 0 bases and J dropped 8 bases, with 19 bases sitting between them. This sequence originates from a human donor in a cohort sampled during active COVID-19. Sequenced material: peripheral blood. This rearrangement joins TRBV6-1 to TRBJ1-4; the D is unclear. CDR3 coding DNA: TGTGCCAGCAGTGAAGCCATCTTGAGTCGAGGAAGGGAAAAACTGTTTTTT. Residues: CASSEAILSRGREKLFF.